Each of the 20 T cell receptor beta chains below was sequenced from the same sample in a study of cytomegalovirus exposure and HLA in healthy donors. The data were produced by immunoSEQ multiplex PCR, yet TCRdb's version contains in-frame clones alone and is incomplete. Of about 200,000 clones detected, about 83% appear once; the ten largest clones hold almost 1.5%. Sequences were obtained from PBMCs. These receptors all stem from a young woman in good health and CMV-seronegative.

This clone was seen once. The V and J genes are TRBV9 and TRBJ1-1; D unclear. Germline V lookup: CDR1 SGDLS, CDR2 YYNGEE. The germline V and J ends were trimmed by 2 bases and 5 bases, with 22 bases remaining between them. CDR3 length: 17 residues. The CDR3 here is CASSVSTEFLGGTEAFF. The CDR3, as DNA: TGTGCCAGCAGCGTTTCGACCGAATTTTTAGGCGGAACTGAAGCTTTCTTT. Based on the CDR3 plus reference TRBV9 and TRBJ1-1, the full variable domain is DSGVTQTPKHLITATGQRVTLRCSPRSGDLSVYWYQQSLDQGLQFLIQYYNGEERAKGNILERFSAQQFPDLHSELNLSSLELGDSALYFCASSVSTEFLGGTEAFFGQGTRLTVV.

This chain connects TRBV5-4 to TRBJ1-1, with 12 bases lining up with TRBD1. The CDR3 extends over 17 amino acids. Germline-derived CDR1 and CDR2 are SGHNT and YYREEE (reference sequence). V gave up 4 bases and J gave up 5 bases; unmatched junction bases: 12. The CDR3 sequence is CASSPAAGQGAGTEAFF. The CDR3 DNA sequence: TGTGCCAGCAGCCCCGCGGCGGGACAGGGGGCGGGAACTGAAGCTTTCTTT.

The chain joins TRBV25-1 to TRBJ1-3; 10 bases fit TRBD1. Per germline, CDR1 MGHDK and CDR2 SYGVNS. V shed 5 bases and J 2 bases; nucleotides not matched to a gene: 6. The CDR3 has 16 residues. CDR3 sequence reads: CASSPRTGGAGNTIYF. Here the CDR3 DNA reads TGTGCCAGCAGTCCTCGGACAGGGGGGGCTGGAAACACCATATATTTT.

The CDR3 DNA follows: TGCGCCAGCAGCTTGAGGCCCGCAGGGGGCTCTGAAAAACTGTTTTTT. It translates to CASSLRPAGGSEKLFF. The chain employs TRBV5-1 and TRBJ1-4, with 8 bases lining up with TRBD1. The CDR3 is 16 amino acids. The germline CDR1 and CDR2 sequences are SGHRS and YFSETQ. J lost 7 bases, V lost 1 base, and 9 bases had no gene match.

This chain links TRBV29-1 with TRBJ2-7; 9 nucleotides align to TRBD1. Germline V gene data show CDR1 as SQVTM and CDR2 as ANQGSEA. V was pared by 5 bases and J by 5 bases, with 7 bases of the junction left unmatched. The CDR3 runs 13 residues. The CDR3 here is CSVRTGGRHEQYF. In DNA form, the CDR3 reads TGCAGCGTTCGAACAGGGGGCCGCCACGAGCAGTACTTC.

The chain couples TRBV9 to TRBJ2-7, with TRBD2 matching over 7 bases. The trim removed 3 bases at V and 3 bases at J, leaving 6 bases unmatched. The CDR3 is made up of 14 amino acids. The germline V gene encodes CDR1 SGDLS and CDR2 YYNGEE. DNA of the CDR3: TGTGCCAGCAGCGGAATCCGGGGGGACTACGAGCAGTACTTC. It specifies CASSGIRGDYEQYF.

The rearrangement joins TRBV2 to TRBJ1-1; perhaps TRBD1 as D (5 bases). Trimming took off 5 bases at V and 0 bases at J, with 10 bases between the two ends. Germline V lookup: CDR1 SNHLY, CDR2 FYNNEI. The CDR3 is 14 residues long. The CDR3 is CASSRQKMNTEAFF. As DNA, the CDR3 is TGTGCCAGCAGTCGACAGAAAATGAACACTGAAGCTTTCTTT.

This chain uses TRBV19 with TRBJ2-1; tentatively, D is TRBD2 (6 bases). The germline CDR1 and CDR2 sequences are LNHDA and SQIVND (reference sequence). Between the trimmed V and J ends, which lost 7 bases and 4 bases, there was a span of 23 bases. The CDR3 loop spans 17 amino acids. CDR3: CASTPSPPGSLYNEQFF. CDR3 sequence (DNA): TGTGCCAGTACCCCGAGCCCGCCCGGGAGCTTATACAATGAGCAGTTCTTC.

V usage is TRBV19 and J usage is TRBJ1-4; TRBD1 might be the D (6 bases). Trimming took off 1 base at V and 4 bases at J, with 13 bases between the two ends. This CDR3 has 16 amino acids. Germline V gives CDR1 LNHDA, CDR2 SQIVND (reference sequence). The CDR3 loop is CASSIGGTRRNEKLFF. The CDR3, as DNA: TGTGCCAGTAGTATAGGAGGGACACGGCGTAATGAAAAACTGTTTTTT.

This chain links TRBV7-8 with TRBJ1-2; D gene unclear. V lost 4 bases and J 4 bases, leaving 16 bases between the germline ends. The V gene's germline CDR1 is SGHVS and CDR2 FQNEAQ. The CDR3 spans 15 residues. DNA for the CDR3: TGTGCCAGCAGCTCAACCGAACAGCCCACCTATGGCTACACCTTC. This translates into CASSSTEQPTYGYTF.

This CDR3 is CASSVSAGGKETQYF. In nucleotides, the CDR3 is TGTGCCAGCAGCGTCTCAGCGGGAGGAAAGGAGACCCAGTACTTC. The chain recombines TRBV9 with TRBJ2-5; 9 nucleotides match TRBD2. This CDR3 is built from 15 residues. The V gene's germline CDR1 is SGDLS and CDR2 YYNGEE. V lost 2 bases, J lost 5 bases, and 7 bases stayed unmatched.

The chain recombines TRBV6-1 with TRBJ1-3, with D possibly being TRBD1 (6 bases). This CDR3 spans 15 amino acids. Trimming removed 2 bases from V and 3 bases from J, with 11 bases in between. CDR1 is MNHNS, CDR2 SASEGT, per germline. Here the CDR3 DNA reads TGTGCCAGCAGTGAAAGCGGGGGCTATGGAAACACCATATATTTT. It is translated as CASSESGGYGNTIYF.

This clone was seen a handful of times. V is TRBV28 and J is TRBJ2-1, with 7 bases fitting TRBD2. This CDR3 region has 13 residues. Germline V gives CDR1 MDHEN, CDR2 SYDVKM. With V trimmed by 8 bases and J by 7 bases, 8 bases remained unmatched. The CDR3 protein is CASCVGGFNEQFF. The CDR3 coding sequence is TGTGCCAGCTGTGTCGGGGGGTTTAATGAGCAGTTCTTC.

The chain uses TRBV5-1 and TRBJ2-2; 9 bases fit TRBD2. This CDR3 is 14 amino acids long. Germline V gene lookup returns CDR1 SGHRS and CDR2 YFSETQ. J gave up 5 bases and V 4 bases, and 3 bases lay outside the gene matches. Here the CDR3 reads CASSLGLATGELFF. In DNA, the CDR3 is TGCGCCAGCAGCCTGGGACTAGCTACCGGGGAGCTGTTTTTT.

This clone was seen only a few times. The CDR3 sequence is CATSRRRALQLNQPQHF. The CDR3 nucleotides are TGTGCCACCAGCAGACGCAGGGCCCTCCAACTTAATCAGCCCCAGCATTTT. The gene calls are TRBV15 and TRBJ1-5; D may be TRBD1 (5 bases). CDR1 is LNHNV, CDR2 YYDKDF, per germline (reference sequence). V was shortened by 2 bases and J by 4 bases, with 18 bases between the two germline ends. The CDR3 is made up of 17 amino acids.

This chain joins TRBV30 and TRBJ1-2; 9 nucleotides agree with TRBD1. With 3 bases clipped from V and 8 bases from J, the junction kept 1 base outside the gene matches. The CDR3 covers 11 residues. Germline V lookup: CDR1 GTSNPN, CDR2 SVGIG (reference sequence). The CDR3 bases are TGTGCCTGGAGGACAGGGGGAGGCTACACCTTC. Translated, it gives CAWRTGGGYTF.

The CDR3 loop is CASSPRTGGGELFF. The DNA of the CDR3 is TGTGCCAGCAGCCCCAGGACAGGAGGGGGGGAGCTGTTTTTT. The J gene is TRBJ2-2, the V gene TRBV9, with D possibly being TRBD1 (7 bases). Per the germline V gene, CDR1 is SGDLS and CDR2 is YYNGEE. Trimming took 4 bases from V and 8 from J, leaving 15 bases between them. The CDR3 runs 14 residues.

V usage is TRBV25-1 and J usage is TRBJ2-1; 8 bases fit TRBD1. V shed 4 bases and J 7 bases; nucleotides not matched to a gene: 3. CDR1 is MGHDK, CDR2 SYGVNS, per germline. The CDR3 runs to 13 residues. CDR3 bases: TGTGCCAGCAGTGCTGGGACAGGAAATGAGCAGTTCTTC. Translated, it gives CASSAGTGNEQFF.

The rearrangement uses TRBV9 and TRBJ2-1, with 9 nucleotides matching TRBD2. Germline trimming cut 1 base from V and 7 bases from J; bases unmatched to any gene: 9. CDR1 is SGDLS, CDR2 YYNGEE, per germline. The CDR3 covers 16 residues. The CDR3 protein is CASSVKGSGGINEQFF. The CDR3 nucleotides read TGTGCCAGCAGCGTAAAGGGTAGCGGGGGAATAAATGAGCAGTTCTTC.

The V and J genes are TRBV11-2 and TRBJ2-7; D not resolved. The CDR3 is 13 residues long. Trimming took 0 bases from V and 3 from J, leaving 6 bases between them. Germline V gene lookup returns CDR1 SGHAT and CDR2 FQNNGV. CDR3 region: CASSLESNYEQYF. CDR3 DNA: TGTGCCAGCAGCTTAGAATCCAACTACGAGCAGTACTTC.